Below, one TCR beta chain is given with its context. Its antigen remains unidentified. Measured with immunoSEQ multiplex PCR; TCRdb has only the in-frame clones, and not every one. This table holds more than 6,500 clones, about 72% found once. Each case's diagnosis was confirmed by two pathologists on H&E. This entry belongs to a study of immune evolution from preneoplasia to lung adenocarcinoma. Study observations and caveats: Clonality was highest in normal lung, lower in later-stage lesions apparently.

The CDR3 has 16 residues. V was clipped by 8 bases and J by 1 base; unmatched bases: 9. Per the germline V gene, CDR1 is SNHLY and CDR2 is FYNNEI. The rearrangement uses TRBV2 and TRBJ2-5, with TRBD1 identical over 11 bases. The sequence derives from a donor at least 70 years old with lung adenocarcinoma. The sequencing sample was made of FFPE minimally invasive lung adenocarcinoma tissue. The CDR3 here is CASSDGTGGFQETQYF. DNA of the CDR3: TGTGCCAGCTCGGACGGGACAGGGGGTTTCCAAGAGACCCAGTACTTC. Full variable domain (rest looked up from reference TRBV2 and TRBJ2-5): EPEVTQTPSHQVTQMGQEVILRCVPISNHLYFYWYRQILGQKVEFLVSFYNNEISEKSEIFDDQFSVERPDGSNFTLKIRSTKLEDSAMYFCASSDGTGGFQETQYFGPGTRLLVL.